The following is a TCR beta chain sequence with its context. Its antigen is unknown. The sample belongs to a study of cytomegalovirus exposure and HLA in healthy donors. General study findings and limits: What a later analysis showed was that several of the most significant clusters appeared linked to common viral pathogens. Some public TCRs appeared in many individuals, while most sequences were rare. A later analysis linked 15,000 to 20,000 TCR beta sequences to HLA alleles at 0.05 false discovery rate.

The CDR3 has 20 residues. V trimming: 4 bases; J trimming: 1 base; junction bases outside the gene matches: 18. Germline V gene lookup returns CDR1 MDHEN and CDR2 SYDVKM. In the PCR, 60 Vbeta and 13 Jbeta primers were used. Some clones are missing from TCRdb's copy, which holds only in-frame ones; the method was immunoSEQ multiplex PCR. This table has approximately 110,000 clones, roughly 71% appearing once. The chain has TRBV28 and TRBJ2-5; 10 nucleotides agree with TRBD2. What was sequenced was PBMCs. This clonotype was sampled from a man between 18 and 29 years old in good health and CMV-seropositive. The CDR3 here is CASSSNRGRRLAGLQETQYF. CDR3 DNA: TGTGCCAGCAGTTCCAACAGGGGTAGGAGACTAGCGGGTCTCCAAGAGACCCAGTACTTC.